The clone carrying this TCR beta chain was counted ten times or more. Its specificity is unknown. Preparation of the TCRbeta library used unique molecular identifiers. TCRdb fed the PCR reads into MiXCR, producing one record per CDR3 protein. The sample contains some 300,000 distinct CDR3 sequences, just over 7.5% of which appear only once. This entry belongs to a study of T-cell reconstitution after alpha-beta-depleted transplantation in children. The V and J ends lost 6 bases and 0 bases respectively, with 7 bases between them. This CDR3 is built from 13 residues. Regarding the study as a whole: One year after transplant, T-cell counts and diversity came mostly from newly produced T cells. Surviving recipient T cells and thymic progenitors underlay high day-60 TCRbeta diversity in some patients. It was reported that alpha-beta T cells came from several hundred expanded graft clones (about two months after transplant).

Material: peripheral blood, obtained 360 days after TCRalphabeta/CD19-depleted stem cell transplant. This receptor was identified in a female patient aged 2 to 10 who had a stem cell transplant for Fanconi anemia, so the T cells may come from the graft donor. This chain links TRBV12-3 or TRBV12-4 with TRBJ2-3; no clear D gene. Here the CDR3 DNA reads TGTGCCAGCAGCCAACACAGCACAGATACGCAGTATTTT. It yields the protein CASSQHSTDTQYF.